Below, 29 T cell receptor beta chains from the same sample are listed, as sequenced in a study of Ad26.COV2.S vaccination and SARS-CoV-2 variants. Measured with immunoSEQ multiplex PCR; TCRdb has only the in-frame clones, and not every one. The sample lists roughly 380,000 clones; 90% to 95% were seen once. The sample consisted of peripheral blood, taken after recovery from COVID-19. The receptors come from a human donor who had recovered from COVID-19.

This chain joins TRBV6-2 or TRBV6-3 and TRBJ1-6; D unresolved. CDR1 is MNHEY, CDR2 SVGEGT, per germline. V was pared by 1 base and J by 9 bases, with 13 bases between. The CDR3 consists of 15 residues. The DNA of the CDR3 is TGTGCCAGCAGTTACTTCTCAATAGGAGGTTCACCCCTCCACTTT. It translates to CASSYFSIGGSPLHF.

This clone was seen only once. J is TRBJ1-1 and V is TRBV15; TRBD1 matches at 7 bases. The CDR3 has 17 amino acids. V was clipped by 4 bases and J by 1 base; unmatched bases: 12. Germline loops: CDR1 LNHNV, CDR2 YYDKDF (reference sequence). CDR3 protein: CATSTGPVGTANTEAFF. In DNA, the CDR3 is TGTGCCACCAGCACAGGCCCCGTAGGGACAGCGAACACTGAAGCTTTCTTT.

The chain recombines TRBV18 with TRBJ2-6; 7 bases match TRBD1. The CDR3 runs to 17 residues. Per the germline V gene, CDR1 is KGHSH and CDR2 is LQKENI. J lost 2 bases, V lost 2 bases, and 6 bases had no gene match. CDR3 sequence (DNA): TGTGCCAGCTCACCAGAGGGGGCAGGGGCTGGGGCCAACGTCCTGACTTTC. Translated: CASSPEGAGAGANVLTF. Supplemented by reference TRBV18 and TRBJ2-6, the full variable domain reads NAGVMQNPRHLVRRRGQEARLRCSPMKGHSHVYWYRQLPEEGLKFMVYLQKENIIDESGMPKERFSAEFPKEGPSILRIQQVVRGDSAAYFCASSPEGAGAGANVLTFGAGSRLTVL.

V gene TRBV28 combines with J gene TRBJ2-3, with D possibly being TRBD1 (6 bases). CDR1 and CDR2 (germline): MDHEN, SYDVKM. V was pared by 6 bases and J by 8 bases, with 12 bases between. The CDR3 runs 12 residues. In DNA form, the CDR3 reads TGTGCCAGCAGAACAGGGTTGGGTACGCAGTATTTT. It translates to CASRTGLGTQYF.

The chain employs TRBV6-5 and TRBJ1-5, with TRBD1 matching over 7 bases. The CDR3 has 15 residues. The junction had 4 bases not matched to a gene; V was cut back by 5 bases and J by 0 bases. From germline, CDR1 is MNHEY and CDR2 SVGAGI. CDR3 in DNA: TGTGCCAGCAGTCCAACAGGGGATAGCAATCAGCCCCAGCATTTT. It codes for CASSPTGDSNQPQHF.

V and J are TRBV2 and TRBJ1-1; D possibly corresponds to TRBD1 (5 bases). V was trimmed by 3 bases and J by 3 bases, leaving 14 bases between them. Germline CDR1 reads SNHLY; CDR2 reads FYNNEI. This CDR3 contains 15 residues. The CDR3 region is CASSEGGIGDTEAFF. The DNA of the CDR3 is TGTGCCAGCAGTGAGGGGGGAATAGGGGACACTGAAGCTTTCTTT.

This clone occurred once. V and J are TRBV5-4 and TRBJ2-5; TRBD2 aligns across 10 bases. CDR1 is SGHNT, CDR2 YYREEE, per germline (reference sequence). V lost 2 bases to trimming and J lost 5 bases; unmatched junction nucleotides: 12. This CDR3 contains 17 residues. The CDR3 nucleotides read TGTGCCAGCAGCTTAAAAGAGCGGGGGGGCCCGGGTGAGACCCAGTACTTC. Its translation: CASSLKERGGPGETQYF.

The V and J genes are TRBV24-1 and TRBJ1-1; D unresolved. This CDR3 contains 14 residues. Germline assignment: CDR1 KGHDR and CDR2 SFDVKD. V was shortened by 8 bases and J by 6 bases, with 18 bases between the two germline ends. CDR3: CATTWGESYSEAFF. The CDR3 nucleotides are TGTGCCACCACCTGGGGTGAGTCTTACTCTGAAGCTTTCTTT.

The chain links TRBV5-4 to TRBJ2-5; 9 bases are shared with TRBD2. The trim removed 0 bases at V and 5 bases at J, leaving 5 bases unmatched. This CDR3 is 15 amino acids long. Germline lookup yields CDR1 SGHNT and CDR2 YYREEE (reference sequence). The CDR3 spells CASSLGVLAGETQYF. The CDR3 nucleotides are TGTGCCAGCAGCTTGGGGGTCCTAGCGGGGGAGACCCAGTACTTC.

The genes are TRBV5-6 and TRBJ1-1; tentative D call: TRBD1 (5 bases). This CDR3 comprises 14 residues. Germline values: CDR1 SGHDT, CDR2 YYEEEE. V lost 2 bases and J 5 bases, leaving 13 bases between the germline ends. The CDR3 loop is CASSFDGARTEAFF. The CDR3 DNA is TGTGCCAGCAGCTTTGACGGGGCACGGACTGAAGCTTTCTTT.

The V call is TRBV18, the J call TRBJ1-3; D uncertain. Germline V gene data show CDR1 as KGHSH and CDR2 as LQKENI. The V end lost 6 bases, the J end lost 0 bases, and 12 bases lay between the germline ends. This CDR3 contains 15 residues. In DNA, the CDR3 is TGTGCCAGCTCCCTTCAGGCGGGCTCTGGAAACACCATATATTTT. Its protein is CASSLQAGSGNTIYF. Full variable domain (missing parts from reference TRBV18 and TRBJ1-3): NAGVMQNPRHLVRRRGQEARLRCSPMKGHSHVYWYRQLPEEGLKFMVYLQKENIIDESGMPKERFSAEFPKEGPSILRIQQVVRGDSAAYFCASSLQAGSGNTIYFGEGSWLTVV.

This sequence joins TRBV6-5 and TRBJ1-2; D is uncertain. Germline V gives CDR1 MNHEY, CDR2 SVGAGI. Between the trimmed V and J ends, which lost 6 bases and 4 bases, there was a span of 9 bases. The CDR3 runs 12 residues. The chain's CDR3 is CASSPLGYGYTF. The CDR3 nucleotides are TGTGCCAGCAGCCCACTCGGCTATGGCTACACCTTC.

For the CDR3, the DNA is TGTGCCACAACAGGGTACTATAATTCACCCCTCCACTTT. It specifies CATTGYYNSPLHF. This chain links TRBV6-5 with TRBJ1-6, with a possible D match to TRBD1 (6 bases). The length of the CDR3 is 13 residues. Trimming shortened V by 10 bases and J by 3 bases, and 10 bases separated the two germline ends. The germline gives CDR1 MNHEY, CDR2 SVGAGI.

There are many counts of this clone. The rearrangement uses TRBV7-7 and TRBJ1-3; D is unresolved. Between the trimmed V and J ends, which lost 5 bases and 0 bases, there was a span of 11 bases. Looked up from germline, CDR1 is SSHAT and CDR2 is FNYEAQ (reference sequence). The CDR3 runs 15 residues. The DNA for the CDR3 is TGTGCCAGCAGCCAATTTAGCGGCTCTGGAAACACCATATATTTT. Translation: CASSQFSGSGNTIYF.

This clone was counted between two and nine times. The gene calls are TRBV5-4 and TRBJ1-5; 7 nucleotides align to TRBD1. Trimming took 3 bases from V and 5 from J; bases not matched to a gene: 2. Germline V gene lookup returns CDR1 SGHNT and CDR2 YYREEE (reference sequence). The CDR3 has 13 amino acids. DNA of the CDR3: TGTGCCAGCAGCTGGGACAGCGATCAGCCCCAGCATTTT. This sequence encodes CASSWDSDQPQHF.

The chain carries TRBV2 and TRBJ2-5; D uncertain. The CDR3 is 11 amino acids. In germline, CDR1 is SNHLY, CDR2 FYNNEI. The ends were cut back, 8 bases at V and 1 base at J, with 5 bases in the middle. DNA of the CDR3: TGTGCCAGCCGATTCCAAGAGACCCAGTACTTC. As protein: CASRFQETQYF.

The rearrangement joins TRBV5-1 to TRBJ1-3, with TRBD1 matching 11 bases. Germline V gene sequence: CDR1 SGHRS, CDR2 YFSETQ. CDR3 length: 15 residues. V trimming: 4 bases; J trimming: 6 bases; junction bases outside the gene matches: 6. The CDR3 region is CASSPRTGGINTIYF. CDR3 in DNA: TGCGCCAGCAGCCCCAGGACAGGGGGCATAAACACCATATATTTT.

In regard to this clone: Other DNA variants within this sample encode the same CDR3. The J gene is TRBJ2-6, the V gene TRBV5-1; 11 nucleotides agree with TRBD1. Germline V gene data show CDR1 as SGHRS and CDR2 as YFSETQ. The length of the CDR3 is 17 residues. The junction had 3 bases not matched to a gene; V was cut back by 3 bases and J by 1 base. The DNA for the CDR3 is TGCGCCAGCAGCTCCGGACAGGGGGCTTCTGGGGCCAACGTCCTGACTTTC. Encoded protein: CASSSGQGASGANVLTF.

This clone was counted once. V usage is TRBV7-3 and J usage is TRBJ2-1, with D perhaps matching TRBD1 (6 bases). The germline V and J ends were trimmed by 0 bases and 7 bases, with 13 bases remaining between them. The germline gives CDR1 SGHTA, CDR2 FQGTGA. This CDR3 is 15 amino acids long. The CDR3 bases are TGTGCCAGCAGCTTAACCGCCCTCAGGGGAAATGAGCAGTTCTTC. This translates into CASSLTALRGNEQFF.

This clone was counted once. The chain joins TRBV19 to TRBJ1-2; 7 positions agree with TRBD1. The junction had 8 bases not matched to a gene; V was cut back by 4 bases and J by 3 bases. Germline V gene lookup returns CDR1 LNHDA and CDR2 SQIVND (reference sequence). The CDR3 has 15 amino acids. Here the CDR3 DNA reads TGTGCCAGTAGTACTCCGGACAGGCCATACTATGGCTACACCTTC. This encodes CASSTPDRPYYGYTF.

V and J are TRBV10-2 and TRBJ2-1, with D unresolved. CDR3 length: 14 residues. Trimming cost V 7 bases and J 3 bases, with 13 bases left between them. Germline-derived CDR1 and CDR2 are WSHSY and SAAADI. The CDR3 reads CASTYVSFYNEQFF. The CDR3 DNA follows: TGCGCCAGCACCTACGTGAGTTTCTACAATGAGCAGTTCTTC.

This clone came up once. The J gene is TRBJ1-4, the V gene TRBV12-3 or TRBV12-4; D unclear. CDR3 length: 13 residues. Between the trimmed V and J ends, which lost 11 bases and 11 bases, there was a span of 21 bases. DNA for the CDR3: TGTGCCGGCCTTGAGGCCCCTGGTGGGAAACTGTTTTTT. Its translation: CAGLEAPGGKLFF.

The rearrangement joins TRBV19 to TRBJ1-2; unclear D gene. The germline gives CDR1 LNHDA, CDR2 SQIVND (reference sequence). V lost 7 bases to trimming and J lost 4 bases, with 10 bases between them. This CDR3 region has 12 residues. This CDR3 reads CASNAGFYGYTF. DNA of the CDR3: TGTGCCAGTAACGCGGGGTTCTATGGCTACACCTTC.

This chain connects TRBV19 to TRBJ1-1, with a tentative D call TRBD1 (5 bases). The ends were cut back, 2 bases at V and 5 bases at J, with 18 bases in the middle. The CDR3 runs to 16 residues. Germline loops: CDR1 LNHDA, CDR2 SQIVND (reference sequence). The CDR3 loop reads CASSIYFGAAVTEAFF. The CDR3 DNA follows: TGTGCCAGTAGTATATATTTTGGGGCCGCGGTTACTGAAGCTTTCTTT.

CDR3 in amino acids: CASSQSSEVTQYF. The CDR3 region has the DNA TGTGCCAGCAGCCAAAGTTCAGAAGTTACGCAGTATTTT. The gene calls are TRBV4-2 and TRBJ2-3; D is undetermined. The CDR3 loop spans 13 amino acids. The V gene lost 2 bases and the J gene lost 8 bases, with 11 bases spanning the gap. Per the germline V gene, CDR1 is LGHNA and CDR2 is YNFKEQ.

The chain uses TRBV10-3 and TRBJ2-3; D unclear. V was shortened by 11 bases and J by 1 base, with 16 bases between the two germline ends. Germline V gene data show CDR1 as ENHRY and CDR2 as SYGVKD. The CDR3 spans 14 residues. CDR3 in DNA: TGTGCCTCCCAGCCGGATACGGGCACAGATACGCAGTATTTT. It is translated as CASQPDTGTDTQYF.

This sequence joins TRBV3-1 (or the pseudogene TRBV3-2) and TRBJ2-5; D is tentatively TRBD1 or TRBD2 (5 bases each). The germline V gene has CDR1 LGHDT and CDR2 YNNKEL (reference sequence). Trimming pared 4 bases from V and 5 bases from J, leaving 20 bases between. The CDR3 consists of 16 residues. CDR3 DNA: TGTGCCAGCAGCCCTCGGGGCAGAAATATAGGGGAGACCCAGTACTTC. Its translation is CASSPRGRNIGETQYF.

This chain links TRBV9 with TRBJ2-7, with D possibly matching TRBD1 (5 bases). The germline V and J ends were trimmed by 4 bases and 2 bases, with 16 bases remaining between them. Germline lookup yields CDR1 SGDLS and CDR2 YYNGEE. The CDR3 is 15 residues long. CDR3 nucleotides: TGTGCCAGCAGCCCGGAGACAGATTTTCCCTACGAGCAGTACTTC. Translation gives CASSPETDFPYEQYF.

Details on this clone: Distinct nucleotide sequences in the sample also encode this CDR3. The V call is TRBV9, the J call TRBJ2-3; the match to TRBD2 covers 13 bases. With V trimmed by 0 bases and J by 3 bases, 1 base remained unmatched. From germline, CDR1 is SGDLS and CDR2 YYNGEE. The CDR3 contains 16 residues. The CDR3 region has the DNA TGTGCCAGCAGCGTAGGACTAGCGGGGGGAACAGATACGCAGTATTTT. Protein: CASSVGLAGGTDTQYF.